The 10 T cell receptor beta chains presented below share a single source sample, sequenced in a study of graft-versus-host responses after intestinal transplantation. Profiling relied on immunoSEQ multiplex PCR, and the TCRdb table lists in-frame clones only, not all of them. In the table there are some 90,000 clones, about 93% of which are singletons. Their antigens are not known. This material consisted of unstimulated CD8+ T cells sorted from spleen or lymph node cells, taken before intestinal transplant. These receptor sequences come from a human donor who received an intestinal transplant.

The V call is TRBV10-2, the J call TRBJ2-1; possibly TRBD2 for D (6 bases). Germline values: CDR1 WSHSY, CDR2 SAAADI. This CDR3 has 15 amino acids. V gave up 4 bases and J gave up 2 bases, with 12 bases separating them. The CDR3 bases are TGCGCCAGCAGTGGGGACTTCCTCCCCTACAATGAGCAGTTCTTC. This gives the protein CASSGDFLPYNEQFF.

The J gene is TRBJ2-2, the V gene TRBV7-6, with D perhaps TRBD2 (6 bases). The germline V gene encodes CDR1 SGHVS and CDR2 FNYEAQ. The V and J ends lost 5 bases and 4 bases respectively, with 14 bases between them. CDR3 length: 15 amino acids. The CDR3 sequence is CASSPFSGTTGELFF. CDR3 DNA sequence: TGTGCCAGCAGCCCCTTTAGCGGAACCACCGGGGAGCTGTTTTTT.

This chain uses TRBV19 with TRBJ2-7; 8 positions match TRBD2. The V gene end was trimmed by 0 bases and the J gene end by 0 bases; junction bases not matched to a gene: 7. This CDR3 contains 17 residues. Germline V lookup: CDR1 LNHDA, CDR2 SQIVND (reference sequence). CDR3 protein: CASSIDGGLASSYEQYF. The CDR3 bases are TGTGCCAGTAGTATAGATGGTGGACTAGCAAGCTCCTACGAGCAGTACTTC.

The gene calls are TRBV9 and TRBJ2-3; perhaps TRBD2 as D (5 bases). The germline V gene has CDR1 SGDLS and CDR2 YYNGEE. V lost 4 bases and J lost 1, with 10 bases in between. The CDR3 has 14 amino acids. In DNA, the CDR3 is TGTGCCAGCAGCTATCGTAGCGGCACAGATACGCAGTATTTT. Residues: CASSYRSGTDTQYF.

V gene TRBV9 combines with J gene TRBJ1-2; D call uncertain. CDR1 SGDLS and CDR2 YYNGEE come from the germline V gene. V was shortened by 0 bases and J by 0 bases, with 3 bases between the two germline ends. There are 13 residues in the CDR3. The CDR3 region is CASSVGANYGYTF. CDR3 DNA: TGTGCCAGCAGCGTAGGAGCTAACTATGGCTACACCTTC.

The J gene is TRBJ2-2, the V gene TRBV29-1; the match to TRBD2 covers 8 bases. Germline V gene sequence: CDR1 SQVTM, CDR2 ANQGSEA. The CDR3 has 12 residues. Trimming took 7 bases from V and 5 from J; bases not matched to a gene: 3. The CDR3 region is CSALAGTGELFF. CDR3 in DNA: TGCAGCGCTCTAGCGGGTACCGGGGAGCTGTTTTTT.

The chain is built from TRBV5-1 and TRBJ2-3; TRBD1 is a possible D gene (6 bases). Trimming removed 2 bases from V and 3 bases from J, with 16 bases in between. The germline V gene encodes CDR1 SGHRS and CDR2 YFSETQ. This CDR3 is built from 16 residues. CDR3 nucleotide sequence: TGCGCCAGCAGCTTTTTAGGGGGAAGGGGGACAGATACGCAGTATTTT. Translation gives CASSFLGGRGTDTQYF.

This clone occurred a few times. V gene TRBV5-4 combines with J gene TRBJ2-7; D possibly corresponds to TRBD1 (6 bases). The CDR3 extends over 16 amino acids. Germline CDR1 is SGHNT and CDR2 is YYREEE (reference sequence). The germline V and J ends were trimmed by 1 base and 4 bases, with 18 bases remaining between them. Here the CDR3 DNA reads TGTGCCAGCAGCTTGAGTGGACAGCTCGGGTTATACGAGCAGTACTTC. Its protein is CASSLSGQLGLYEQYF. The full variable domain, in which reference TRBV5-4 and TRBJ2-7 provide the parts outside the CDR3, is ETGVTQSPTHLIKTRGQQVTLRCSSQSGHNTVSWYQQALGQGPQFIFQYYREEENGRGNFPPRFSGLQFPNYSSELNVNALELDDSALYLCASSLSGQLGLYEQYFGPGTRLTVT.

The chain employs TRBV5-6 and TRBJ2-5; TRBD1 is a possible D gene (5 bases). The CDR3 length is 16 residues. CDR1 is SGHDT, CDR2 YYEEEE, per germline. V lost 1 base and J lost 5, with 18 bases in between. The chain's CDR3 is CASSLYLGAALETQYF. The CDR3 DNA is TGTGCCAGCAGCTTGTATTTAGGGGCCGCCTTGGAGACCCAGTACTTC.

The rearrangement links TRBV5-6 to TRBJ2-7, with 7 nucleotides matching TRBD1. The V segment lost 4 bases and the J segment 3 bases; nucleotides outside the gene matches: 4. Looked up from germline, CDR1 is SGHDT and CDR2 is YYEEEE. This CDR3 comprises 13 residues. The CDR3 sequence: CASSPGTVYEQYF. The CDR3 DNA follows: TGTGCCAGCAGCCCCGGGACAGTCTACGAGCAGTACTTC.